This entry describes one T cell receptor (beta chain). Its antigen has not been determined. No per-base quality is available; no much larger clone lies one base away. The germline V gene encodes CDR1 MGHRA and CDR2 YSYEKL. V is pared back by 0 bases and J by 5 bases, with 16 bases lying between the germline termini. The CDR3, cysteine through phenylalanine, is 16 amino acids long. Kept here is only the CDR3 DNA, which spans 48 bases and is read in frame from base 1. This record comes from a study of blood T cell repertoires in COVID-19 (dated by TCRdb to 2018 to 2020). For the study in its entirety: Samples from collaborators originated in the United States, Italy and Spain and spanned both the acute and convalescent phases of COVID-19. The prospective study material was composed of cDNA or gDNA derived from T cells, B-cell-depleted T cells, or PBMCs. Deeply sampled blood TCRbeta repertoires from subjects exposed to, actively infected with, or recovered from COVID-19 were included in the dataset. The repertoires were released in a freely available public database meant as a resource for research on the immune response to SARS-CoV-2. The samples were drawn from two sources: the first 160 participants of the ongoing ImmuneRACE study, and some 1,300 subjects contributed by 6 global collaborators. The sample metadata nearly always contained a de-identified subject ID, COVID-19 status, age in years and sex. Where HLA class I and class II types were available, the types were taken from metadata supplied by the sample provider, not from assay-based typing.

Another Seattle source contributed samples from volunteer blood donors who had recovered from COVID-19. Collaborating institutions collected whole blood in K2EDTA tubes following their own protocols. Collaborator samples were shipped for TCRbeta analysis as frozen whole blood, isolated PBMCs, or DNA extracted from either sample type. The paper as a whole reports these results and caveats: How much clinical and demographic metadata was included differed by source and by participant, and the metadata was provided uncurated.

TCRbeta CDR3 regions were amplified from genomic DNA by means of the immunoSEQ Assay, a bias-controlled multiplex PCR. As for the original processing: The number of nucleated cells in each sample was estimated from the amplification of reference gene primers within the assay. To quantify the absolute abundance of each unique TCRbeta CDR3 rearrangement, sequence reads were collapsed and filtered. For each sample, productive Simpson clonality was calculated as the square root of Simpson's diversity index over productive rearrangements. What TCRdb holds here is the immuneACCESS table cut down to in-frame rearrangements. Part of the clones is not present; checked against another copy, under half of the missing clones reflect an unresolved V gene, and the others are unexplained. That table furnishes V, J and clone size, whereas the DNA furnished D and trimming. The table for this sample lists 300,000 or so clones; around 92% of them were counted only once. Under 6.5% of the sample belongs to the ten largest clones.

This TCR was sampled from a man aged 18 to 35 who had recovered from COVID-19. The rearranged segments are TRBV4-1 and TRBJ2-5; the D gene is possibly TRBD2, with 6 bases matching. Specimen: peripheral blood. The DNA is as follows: TGCGCCAGCAGCCAAGAATCCGGCGGGGTTCGGGAGACCCAGTACTTC. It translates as CASSQESGGVRETQYF.